This T cell receptor beta chain was identified during a study of CD8 T cells in ankylosing spondylitis. At least ten counts were recorded for this clonotype. The V end was cut by 6 bases, the J end by 5 bases, with 11 bases between. The CDR3 contains 11 residues. Germline V gene sequence: CDR1 GTSNPN, CDR2 SVGIG (reference sequence). Researchers built TCR beta libraries using quantitative 5'-RACE with molecular barcodes. TCRdb re-called the 5' RACE reads through MiXCR, storing one row per CDR3 protein. The table lists fewer than 250,000 distinct CDR3 sequences, about 10% of them singletons. Sequenced: blood, either unsorted or a sorted T cell fraction (not recorded which). The TCR sequence derives from a male donor with ankylosing spondylitis or in good health (not recorded which). The chain employs TRBV30 and TRBJ2-7; D unclear. CDR3 sequence reads: CACEGRNEQYF. In nucleotides, the CDR3 is TGTGCCTGCGAAGGTCGGAACGAGCAGTACTTC.